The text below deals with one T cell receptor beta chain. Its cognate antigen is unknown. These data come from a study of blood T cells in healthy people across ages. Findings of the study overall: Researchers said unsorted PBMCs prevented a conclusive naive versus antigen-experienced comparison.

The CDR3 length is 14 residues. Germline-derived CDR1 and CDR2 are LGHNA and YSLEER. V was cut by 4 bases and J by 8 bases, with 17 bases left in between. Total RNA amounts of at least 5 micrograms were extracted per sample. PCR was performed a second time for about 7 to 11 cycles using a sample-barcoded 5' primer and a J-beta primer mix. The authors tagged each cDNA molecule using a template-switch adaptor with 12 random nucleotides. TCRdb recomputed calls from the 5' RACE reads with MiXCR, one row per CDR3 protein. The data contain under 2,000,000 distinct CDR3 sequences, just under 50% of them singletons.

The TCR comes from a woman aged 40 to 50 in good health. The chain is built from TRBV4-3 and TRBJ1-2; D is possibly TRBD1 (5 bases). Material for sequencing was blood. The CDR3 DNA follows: TGCGCCAGCAGCCTGTGGCCGGGGGGAGGAGGCTACACCTTC. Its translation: CASSLWPGGGGYTF.